This record concerns one T cell receptor beta chain sequence. The antigen is undetermined. This sample is part of a study of CD8 T cells in ankylosing spondylitis. Construction of TCR beta libraries was performed using quantitative 5'-RACE with molecular barcodes. TCRdb called the 5' RACE reads again in MiXCR, with one record for every CDR3 protein. The sample yields roughly 160,000 distinct CDR3 sequences, approximately 9% seen once. General observations from the study: Significantly higher representation of disease-linked clones was reported for matched ankylosing spondylitis synovial fluid. A subset of motif variants has previously been described in the synovial fluid and blood of reactive arthritis. Clones linked with disease were CD8+ and fairly uncommon in the peripheral blood.

CDR1 and CDR2 from the germline V gene are DFQATT and SNEGSKA (reference sequence). The CDR3 is 14 amino acids. J gave up 3 bases and V 0 bases, and 4 bases lay outside the gene matches. The rearrangement links TRBV20-1 to TRBJ2-7; TRBD1 agrees at 8 bases. Sequenced: blood, either unsorted or a sorted T cell fraction (not recorded which). This receptor was identified in a female donor with ankylosing spondylitis or in good health (not recorded which). CDR3 coding DNA: TGCAGTGCTAGAGAGGTCGACAGGGGCTACGAGCAGTACTTC. This translates into CSAREVDRGYEQYF.